These 7 T cell receptor beta chains originate from one sample sequenced in a study of neurological immune-mediated disorders. MiXCR, applied by TCRdb to the 5' RACE reads, yields one record per CDR3 protein. The sample contains under 40,000 distinct CDR3 sequences, 13% to 15% of which appear only once. What was sequenced was PBMCs. All receptors come from a woman aged 45-59 years with HTLV-1-associated myelopathy (HAM/TSP).

This clonotype was observed many times. The chain recombines TRBV7-8 with TRBJ1-1; the match to TRBD1 covers 7 bases. CDR3 length equals 14 residues. In germline, CDR1 is SGHVS, CDR2 FQNEAQ. With V trimmed by 4 bases and J by 9 bases, 11 bases remained unmatched. Written as DNA, the CDR3 is TGTGCCAGCAGCTGGGACCGGACAGGTCATAAAGCTTTCTTT. This codes for CASSWDRTGHKAFF.

This clonotype was seen ten or more times. This sequence joins TRBV5-1 and TRBJ2-1; the match to TRBD1 covers 10 bases. V dropped 4 bases and J dropped 4; count of bases not matched to a gene: 11. Germline V gene data show CDR1 as SGHRS and CDR2 as YFSETQ. The CDR3 has 17 amino acids. CDR3 sequence (DNA): TGCGCCAGCAGCCCGGGGACAGGGGTACGACTTTACAATGAGCAGTTCTTC. Residues: CASSPGTGVRLYNEQFF.

This clonotype was counted ten times or more. The gene calls are TRBV19 and TRBJ1-1, with 9 bases fitting TRBD1. V dropped 6 bases and J dropped 6; count of bases not matched to a gene: 11. This CDR3 spans 15 amino acids. Germline V gene sequence: CDR1 LNHDA, CDR2 SQIVND (reference sequence). The CDR3 nucleotides are TGTGCCAGTAGAACCCGGGACAGGGACCGTTCTGAAGCTTTCTTT. Residues: CASRTRDRDRSEAFF.

This clonotype was detected ten times or more. The rearrangement links TRBV20-1 to TRBJ2-7; 7 positions match TRBD1. With V trimmed by 3 bases and J by 2 bases, 13 bases remained unmatched. The V gene's germline CDR1 is DFQATT and CDR2 SNEGSKA (reference sequence). The CDR3 length is 16 residues. This chain's CDR3 is CSASGLIGTGAYEQYF. CDR3 nucleotide sequence: TGCAGTGCTAGCGGGCTAATCGGTACAGGGGCCTACGAGCAGTACTTC.

This clonotype was seen ten or more times. The chain uses TRBV20-1 and TRBJ2-1; 10 nucleotides align to TRBD2. J lost 6 bases, V lost 3 bases, and 8 bases had no gene match. The CDR3 totals 15 residues. Germline values: CDR1 DFQATT, CDR2 SNEGSKA (reference sequence). The CDR3 loop reads CSASQTQRGGNEQFF. CDR3 DNA: TGCAGTGCTAGTCAAACCCAGCGGGGGGGCAATGAGCAGTTCTTC.

The table lists this clonotype with many counts. The rearrangement joins TRBV6-1 to TRBJ2-3; 8 bases agree with TRBD2. Trimming removed 1 base from V and 6 bases from J; junction bases left unmatched: 9. Germline loops: CDR1 MNHNS, CDR2 SASEGT. The CDR3 contains 16 residues. CDR3 protein: CASSEVLRGGEDTQYF. The CDR3 bases are TGTGCCAGCAGTGAAGTGCTCCGGGGGGGCGAGGATACGCAGTATTTT.

This clonotype was counted only a few times. The V gene is TRBV20-1, the J gene TRBJ1-4; D is uncertain. The CDR3 covers 12 residues. Between the trimmed V and J ends, which lost 3 bases and 7 bases, there was a span of 9 bases. Germline V gene sequence: CDR1 DFQATT, CDR2 SNEGSKA (reference sequence). The CDR3 sequence is CSASYRGEKLFF. The CDR3, as DNA: TGCAGTGCTAGTTACCGGGGTGAAAAACTGTTTTTT.